Below are 3 T cell receptor beta chains sequenced from a single sample in a study of blood T cells in healthy people across ages (dated by TCRdb to between 2014 and 2016). The library was produced with 5' RACE. The run used an Illumina HiSeq 2500. A second roughly 6 to 12 cycle PCR used a sample-barcoded 5' primer and a J-beta primer mix. TCRdb reprocessed the public reads (quality trimming at Q25 with fastp, clone calling with MiXCR) and kept in-frame beta chains. Each CDR3 protein gets just one entry, which takes the most common genes and DNA from the rows behind it. The sample profile shows 1.5 million to 2 million distinct CDR3 sequences; 30% to 35% of them were found once. The ten biggest clones cover about 11% of the sample. Sequencing was carried out using blood. The receptors stem from a woman in her 30s in good health.

The chain carries TRBV3-1 and TRBJ2-1; D uncertain. Trimming removed 4 bases from V and 8 bases from J, with 12 bases in between. This CDR3 spans 13 amino acids. Germline V lookup: CDR1 LGHDT, CDR2 YNNKEL (reference sequence). CDR3 sequence: CASSPFKGDEQFF. The DNA for the CDR3 is TGTGCCAGCAGCCCGTTTAAGGGTGATGAGCAGTTCTTC.

This clonotype has just a few counts. This chain joins TRBV29-1 and TRBJ2-1; 10 bases line up with TRBD2. Germline V gene sequence: CDR1 SQVTM, CDR2 ANQGSEA. The CDR3 loop spans 12 amino acids. CDR3 coding DNA: TGCAAAGGGGCTAGCGGGAGTTATGAGCAGTTCTTC. It translates to CKGASGSYEQFF.

This clonotype was recorded a few times. J is TRBJ2-1 and V is TRBV5-4; TRBD2 matches at 11 bases. The germline V gene encodes CDR1 SGHNT and CDR2 YYREEE (reference sequence). This CDR3 spans 16 amino acids. V lost 0 bases to trimming and J lost 6 bases; unmatched junction nucleotides: 5. In nucleotides, the CDR3 is TGTGCCAGCAGCTTGGCCCATAGCGGGGGGGCCAATGAGCAGTTCTTC. Its translation is CASSLAHSGGANEQFF.